These 21 T cell receptor beta chains came from one sample sequenced in a study of T cell responses to AZD1222 COVID-19 vaccine. Clones were sequenced by immunoSEQ multiplex PCR, and TCRdb holds only the in-frame ones, with some missing. The repertoire consists of about 120,000 clones, with approximately 88% occurring once and the leading ten covering about 6.5%. Sample: peripheral blood, taken 28 days after the second AZD1222 dose. These receptors all come from an adult who received the AZD1222 COVID-19 vaccine.

The CDR3 coding sequence is TGTGCCAGCAGCCCGGGGAGTCTCAATGAGCAGTTCTTC. As protein: CASSPGSLNEQFF. V and J are TRBV4-2 and TRBJ2-1; D is possibly TRBD2 (5 bases). The CDR3 sequence is 13 residues long. CDR1 LGHNA and CDR2 YNFKEQ come from the germline V gene. Trimming pared 4 bases from V and 6 bases from J, leaving 10 bases between.

The chain joins TRBV5-4 to TRBJ2-7; D is unresolved. The CDR3 spans 12 residues. The germline V and J ends were trimmed by 4 bases and 3 bases, with 8 bases remaining between them. Looked up from germline, CDR1 is SGHNT and CDR2 is YYREEE (reference sequence). CDR3 residues: CASSGYSYEQYF. As DNA, the CDR3 is TGTGCCAGCAGCGGATACAGCTACGAGCAGTACTTC.

The chain combines TRBV4-2 with TRBJ1-5; D remains ambiguous. Germline CDR1 is LGHNA and CDR2 is YNFKEQ. V gave up 4 bases and J gave up 3 bases, with 10 bases separating them. This CDR3 is built from 14 residues. The CDR3 spells CASSPDGVNQPQHF. In nucleotides, the CDR3 is TGTGCCAGCAGCCCGGACGGCGTCAATCAGCCCCAGCATTTT.

The chain employs TRBV10-3 and TRBJ1-1; the D gene is possibly TRBD1 (6 bases). The CDR3 is 14 residues long. Looked up from germline, CDR1 is ENHRY and CDR2 is SYGVKD. The V end lost 3 bases, the J end lost 1 base, and 9 bases lay between the germline ends. In nucleotides, the CDR3 is TGTGCCATCAGTGATTCGACAGGGAACACTGAAGCTTTCTTT. Its protein product is CAISDSTGNTEAFF.

This clone was detected a few times. This chain joins TRBV7-9 and TRBJ2-2, with D tentatively TRBD2 (5 bases). The CDR3 consists of 14 residues. Trimming left V 4 bases short and J 5 bases short, with 11 bases between. Per germline, CDR1 SEHNR and CDR2 FQNEAQ (reference sequence). The chain's CDR3 is CASSSGWGTGELFF. The CDR3 coding sequence is TGTGCCAGCAGCTCGGGGTGGGGAACCGGGGAGCTGTTTTTT.

The J gene is TRBJ1-1, the V gene TRBV6-5, with TRBD1 matching 10 bases. The length of the CDR3 is 15 residues. The ends lost 5 bases at V and 3 bases at J; junction bases unmatched: 6. Germline loops: CDR1 MNHEY, CDR2 SVGAGI. The chain's CDR3 is CASSPDRGVDTEAFF. CDR3 DNA sequence: TGTGCCAGCAGTCCGGACAGGGGGGTCGACACTGAAGCTTTCTTT.

The chain uses TRBV6-5 and TRBJ1-2; 11 bases fit TRBD1. CDR3 length: 14 amino acids. Germline lookup yields CDR1 MNHEY and CDR2 SVGAGI. The J segment lost 4 bases and the V segment lost 6 bases, leaving 4 bases of the junction unmatched. Here the CDR3 DNA reads TGTGCCAGCAGCGGGACAGGGGGATTCTATGGCTACACCTTC. Residues: CASSGTGGFYGYTF.

The chain joins TRBV5-4 to TRBJ1-4; D not certain. CDR1 is SGHNT and CDR2 is YYREEE in the germline V gene (reference sequence). The V and J ends lost 9 bases and 1 base respectively, with 19 bases between them. This CDR3 has 16 amino acids. Here the CDR3 reads CATQNTEGGTNEKLFF. CDR3 bases: TGTGCCACCCAAAACACGGAAGGTGGAACTAATGAAAAACTGTTTTTT.

V is TRBV9 and J is TRBJ2-5; perhaps TRBD2 as D (5 bases). The CDR3 spans 13 residues. The V gene's germline CDR1 is SGDLS and CDR2 YYNGEE. Trimming cost V 7 bases and J 5 bases, with 15 bases left between them. The CDR3 DNA reads TGTGCCAGCGGCAGAGGGCCGGAGGAGACCCAGTACTTC. It is translated as CASGRGPEETQYF. Full variable domain (outside the CDR3, taken from reference TRBV9 and TRBJ2-5): DSGVTQTPKHLITATGQRVTLRCSPRSGDLSVYWYQQSLDQGLQFLIQYYNGEERAKGNILERFSAQQFPDLHSELNLSSLELGDSALYFCASGRGPEETQYFGPGTRLLVL.

In the case of this clone: Additional DNA sequences in this sample encode the identical CDR3. V usage is TRBV6-1 and J usage is TRBJ2-7; no reliable D call. The CDR3 consists of 11 residues. Deletions cut 1 base from V and 4 bases from J, with 2 bases between. Germline loops: CDR1 MNHNS, CDR2 SASEGT. DNA of the CDR3: TGTGCCAGCAGTGAAGGGTACGAGCAGTACTTC. Translated, it gives CASSEGYEQYF.

The chain joins TRBV6-5 to TRBJ1-4; tentative D call: TRBD1 (5 bases). CDR3 length: 13 amino acids. Germline CDR1 is MNHEY and CDR2 is SVGAGI. Trimming stripped 2 bases from V and 8 bases from J, with 9 bases between. CDR3 protein: CASSYQGGEKLFF. The CDR3 nucleotides are TGTGCCAGCAGTTACCAGGGAGGAGAAAAACTGTTTTTT.

The V and J genes are TRBV4-1 and TRBJ2-7; TRBD2 matches at 8 bases. Germline V lookup: CDR1 MGHRA, CDR2 YSYEKL. This CDR3 spans 15 amino acids. The junction had 4 bases not matched to a gene; V was cut back by 0 bases and J by 3 bases. The CDR3 sequence is CASSQESGGLYEQYF. The CDR3, as DNA: TGCGCCAGCAGCCAAGAGAGCGGGGGCCTCTACGAGCAGTACTTC.

This clone occurred many times. V is TRBV7-2 and J is TRBJ1-6; 12 positions agree with TRBD1. Germline trimming cut 7 bases from V and 10 bases from J; bases unmatched to any gene: 14. Germline V gene sequence: CDR1 SGHTA, CDR2 FQGNSA. This CDR3 spans 17 amino acids. The CDR3: CASTYGGQGAGRSPLHF. CDR3 coding DNA: TGTGCCAGCACCTATGGGGGACAGGGGGCCGGACGATCACCCCTCCACTTT.

This clone has a single count. This sequence joins TRBV12-3 or TRBV12-4 and TRBJ1-5; no reliable D call. The CDR3 extends over 12 amino acids. V lost 0 bases and J lost 7, with 4 bases in between. The DNA for the CDR3 is TGTGCCAGCAGTTTAGCAGGGCAGCCCCAGCATTTT. Residues: CASSLAGQPQHF.

This clone was observed a handful of times. V gene TRBV6-5 combines with J gene TRBJ1-1; D not certain. In germline, CDR1 is MNHEY, CDR2 SVGAGI. CDR3 length: 13 amino acids. V shed 6 bases and J shed 5 bases, with 13 bases lying between them. CDR3 coding DNA: TGTGCCAGCAGCGTTGACCCTAGGACTGAAGCTTTCTTT. Residues: CASSVDPRTEAFF.

This clone was detected once. The V gene is TRBV4-1, the J gene TRBJ2-3; 11 nucleotides match TRBD2. The CDR3 covers 15 residues. V was clipped by 6 bases and J by 6 bases; unmatched bases: 8. Looked up from germline, CDR1 is MGHRA and CDR2 is YSYEKL. The CDR3 protein is CASSSSGGAEDTQYF. In nucleotides, the CDR3 is TGCGCCAGCAGTAGTAGCGGGGGGGCCGAGGATACGCAGTATTTT.

This rearrangement joins TRBV11-2 to TRBJ2-3, with unresolved D. V was shortened by 5 bases and J by 2 bases, with 5 bases between the two germline ends. This CDR3 is built from 12 residues. Germline values: CDR1 SGHAT, CDR2 FQNNGV. The CDR3 DNA follows: TGTGCCAGCAGCCTGGCCACAGATACGCAGTATTTT. Protein product: CASSLATDTQYF.

The chain joins TRBV6-5 to TRBJ2-7, with TRBD1 matching 7 bases. Trimming cost V 6 bases and J 1 base; bases outside gene matches: 6. Germline CDR1 MNHEY, CDR2 SVGAGI. CDR3 length: 14 residues. CDR3 bases: TGTGCCAGCAGGCAACCGGGACAGTCCTACGAGCAGTACTTC. Amino acids: CASRQPGQSYEQYF.

The rearrangement uses TRBV10-3 and TRBJ2-1; D call uncertain. Germline-derived CDR1 and CDR2 are ENHRY and SYGVKD. The CDR3 length is 15 residues. Trimming removed 11 bases at V and 5 bases at J, with 22 bases between. CDR3 amino acids: CAAQPAVRTNNEQFF. CDR3 sequence (DNA): TGTGCCGCCCAGCCGGCGGTCCGGACGAACAATGAGCAGTTCTTC.

This clone was counted once. The chain is built from TRBV6-5 and TRBJ1-1; D gene ambiguous. CDR3 length: 14 residues. CDR1 is MNHEY and CDR2 is SVGAGI in the germline V gene. V shed 4 bases and J shed 1 base, with 10 bases lying between them. The chain's CDR3 is CASSFGSGNTEAFF. The CDR3 region has the DNA TGTGCCAGCAGTTTCGGGTCCGGGAACACTGAAGCTTTCTTT.

This rearrangement joins TRBV7-8 to TRBJ2-7; TRBD1 or TRBD2 may be the D gene (5 bases each). Trimming pared 6 bases from V and 3 bases from J, leaving 18 bases between. Germline V gives CDR1 SGHVS, CDR2 FQNEAQ. The CDR3 is 15 amino acids. The CDR3 nucleotides are TGTGCCAGCAGTCTATCCCGAGGGGACGGCTACGAGCAGTACTTC. Its protein product is CASSLSRGDGYEQYF.